Listed below are T cell receptor beta chains from one sample, sequenced in a study of cytomegalovirus exposure and HLA in healthy donors. Assay: immunoSEQ multiplex PCR; the TCRdb copy retains only in-frame clones and omits some. The table shows approximately 190,000 clones, with 82% occurring only once. Source material: PBMCs. The source is a woman between 18 and 30 years old in good health and CMV-seronegative. Each CDR3 is given with its conserved first and last residue. The order of the fields is CDR3 protein, CDR3 DNA, clone size, D gene, V gene, J gene. The D gene is left open where the match is weak. Clone size is shown for a subset of rows, as once, few, many or a class of expanded clone.

CASSLQGRVNTEAFF	TGCGCCAGCAGCTTGCAGGGAAGGGTGAACACTGAAGCTTTCTTT	-	-	TRBV5-1	TRBJ1-1
CASSHPPTGGKEKLFF	TGCGCCAGCAGTCATCCCCCGACAGGGGGCAAAGAAAAACTGTTTTTT	-	TRBD1	TRBV23-1	TRBJ1-4
CASSFWTSVPEAQYF	TGTGCCAGCAGTTTCTGGACTAGCGTACCCGAGGCCCAGTACTTC	-	TRBD2	TRBV28	TRBJ2-5
CASSEDRGYTEAFF	TGTGCCAGCAGTGAAGACAGGGGATACACTGAAGCTTTCTTT	-	TRBD1	TRBV25-1	TRBJ1-1
CASSEAETQYF	TGTGCCAGCAGTGAGGCCGAGACCCAGTACTTC	-	-	TRBV2	TRBJ2-5
CASNGQGAIYEQYF	TGTGCCAGCAATGGACAGGGGGCGATCTACGAGCAGTACTTC	few	TRBD1	TRBV2	TRBJ2-7
CASIGIGGNEQFF	TGTGCCAGCATTGGAATAGGGGGCAATGAGCAGTTCTTC	-	-	TRBV27	TRBJ2-1
CASRGQGNQPQHF	TGTGCCAGCAGGGGACAGGGCAATCAGCCCCAGCATTTT	-	TRBD1	TRBV28	TRBJ1-5
CASTTSGRGGRETQYF	TGTGCCAGCACCACTAGCGGGAGGGGGGGTAGAGAGACCCAGTACTTC	-	TRBD2	TRBV6-6	TRBJ2-5
CASSLASGGEAFF	TGCGCCAGCAGCTTGGCGTCAGGGGGAGAAGCTTTCTTT	-	TRBD1	TRBV5-1	TRBJ1-1
CASSQTGGGWGLFF	TGTGCCAGCAGTCAGACAGGGGGTGGGTGGGGACTGTTTTTT	-	TRBD1	TRBV6-6	TRBJ1-4
CASSLVGPTGYTF	TGTGCCAGCAGCTTGGTCGGTCCAACTGGCTACACCTTC	-	-	TRBV5-6	TRBJ1-2
CASSEGLAGTGELFF	TGTGCCAGCAGTGAGGGGCTAGCGGGAACCGGGGAGCTGTTTTTT	-	TRBD2	TRBV2	TRBJ2-2
CASSLGDSSYEQYF	TGCGCCAGCAGCTTGGGGGACAGTTCCTACGAGCAGTACTTC	-	TRBD1	TRBV5-1	TRBJ2-7
CASSELGQSYEQYF	TGTGCCAGCAGTGAATTGGGCCAGTCCTACGAGCAGTACTTC	-	-	TRBV25-1	TRBJ2-7
CASSVHGGDTEAFF	TGTGCCAGCAGCGTCCACGGGGGGGACACTGAAGCTTTCTTT	-	-	TRBV9	TRBJ1-1
CASRGQGRQPQHF	TGTGCCAGCAGGGGACAGGGGAGACAGCCCCAGCATTTT	-	-	TRBV21-1	TRBJ1-5